This T cell receptor beta chain comes out of a study of CXCR3-negative and CXCR3-positive naive CD8 T cells. General study points: More hydrophobic TRB CDR3s occurred in CXCR3-positive than in CXCR3-negative naive cells.

Note on this clonotype: Its target is not known.

CDR1 and CDR2 (germline): MRHNA, SNTAGT. CDR3 size: 15 residues. 5' RACE that incorporated UMI labels was used to prepare the TRB cDNA libraries. From its re-call of the 5' RACE reads, TCRdb lists each CDR3 protein once, without DNA. The listing records around 60,000 distinct CDR3 sequences. The material sequenced was naive CXCR3+ CD8+ T cells from blood. Subset meaning: CD45RO-CCR7+CD27+CD95- naive CD8+ T cells expressing CXCR3 (TNR3+). The source is a human donor in good health. Some clones in this sample may be carry-over from other donors' samples. The gene calls are TRBV6-4 and TRBJ2-3; TCRdb's D call of TRBD1 is untestable without DNA. Here the CDR3 reads CASSDGTGGADTQYF.